This is a list of T cell receptor beta chains from one sample in a study of cytomegalovirus exposure and HLA in healthy donors. This table comes from immunoSEQ multiplex PCR, and its TCRdb copy is limited to in-frame clones, with some not included. The sample yields approximately 300,000 clones, 75% to 90% seen once. Sequencing used PBMCs. The receptor source for this set is a girl aged 2-10 years in good health and CMV-seronegative. The conserved cysteine and the conserved F or W are not part of the CDR3 here. The order of the fields is J gene, V gene, CDR3 protein.

TRBJ2-1,TRBV10-3,AIRRDYNEQF
TRBJ2-2,TRBV28,ASMTSWAGELF
TRBJ1-1,TRBV4-2,ASSQGDTNTEAF
TRBJ2-3,TRBV2,ASSEAWPGGPPDTQY
TRBJ2-7,TRBV14,ASSQPTGLNEQY
TRBJ1-4,TRBV28,ASSLRTVLNEKLF
TRBJ2-5,TRBV4-1,ASSQDSDSGRKTQY
TRBJ2-1,TRBV6-1,ASSVTIRHEQF
TRBJ1-1,TRBV5-4,ASSWRQGTEAF
TRBJ1-5,TRBV5-8,ASSRGTGNQPQH
TRBJ2-7,TRBV7-9,ASSLGNSIKFYEQY
TRBJ1-4,TRBV9,ASRTTGSANEKLF
TRBJ2-7,TRBV4-1,ASSQDHGTGYEQY
TRBJ2-7,TRBV27,ASSPGQRSYEQY
TRBJ2-7,TRBV14,ASSQRGNILKTEATYEQY
TRBJ2-2,TRBV6-1,ASSPLLAGTGELF
TRBJ2-1,TRBV11-1,ASSMRNEQF
TRBJ2-3,TRBV10-3,AISEPQFLTDTQY
TRBJ2-5,TRBV12-5,ASGFSETQY
TRBJ1-5,TRBV4-1,ASSHPTRDRDQPQH
TRBJ2-3,TRBV19,ASSIWRELGTQY
TRBJ1-1,TRBV10-1,ASSAVIRGEAF
TRBJ2-3,TRBV6-5,ASSYSTSLDTQY
TRBJ2-1,TRBV5-8,ASSLGLFRESYNEQF
TRBJ1-2,TRBV28,ASSLPDRGRRA
TRBJ2-2,TRBV5-4,ASSLRQGNTGELF
TRBJ1-1,TRBV2,ASSAWNRKGTEAF
TRBJ2-6,TRBV28,ASSFPPTGTGANVLT
TRBJ1-2,TRBV27,ASSSLRDRGNYGYT
TRBJ1-1,TRBV27,ASSPQNRLHTGF
TRBJ1-1,TRBV6-6,ASSYVAGGRNTEAF
TRBJ2-1,TRBV9,ASSVRPDGGAINEQF
TRBJ1-2,TRBV19,ASKSGSYYGYT
TRBJ1-2,TRBV19,ASSTRTGGYT
TRBJ2-5,TRBV5-1,ASQQGTSDQETQY
TRBJ1-6,TRBV7-9,ASSAGQGVSPLH
TRBJ2-1,TRBV9,ASSVGGGGGNEQF
TRBJ2-2,TRBV27,ASSPLAGDRTGELF
TRBJ2-7,TRBV7-9,AGRYILFTYEQY
TRBJ2-2,TRBV27,ASSLSNTGELF
TRBJ2-3,TRBV7-8,ASSPIYAGARTDTQY
TRBJ2-7,TRBV7-9,ASSQGVSGTLDEQY
TRBJ1-4,TRBV13,ASSLRGTGRNEKLF
TRBJ1-3,TRBV6-1,ASTITGGNTIY
TRBJ1-5,TRBV30,AWSVRVTGVSNQPQH
TRBJ2-3,TRBV7-9,ASSFTTSGTVTGDTQY
TRBJ2-4,TRBV2,ASSHRLGAQNIQY
TRBJ2-1,TRBV4-1,ASSQLAESYNEQF
TRBJ1-1,TRBV15,ATSRDRVHTEAF
TRBJ2-1,TRBV7-9,ASETRNSYNEQF
TRBJ2-5,TRBV29-1,SVEDVSTGGRETQY
TRBJ2-2,TRBV21-1,ASSKHTNTGELF